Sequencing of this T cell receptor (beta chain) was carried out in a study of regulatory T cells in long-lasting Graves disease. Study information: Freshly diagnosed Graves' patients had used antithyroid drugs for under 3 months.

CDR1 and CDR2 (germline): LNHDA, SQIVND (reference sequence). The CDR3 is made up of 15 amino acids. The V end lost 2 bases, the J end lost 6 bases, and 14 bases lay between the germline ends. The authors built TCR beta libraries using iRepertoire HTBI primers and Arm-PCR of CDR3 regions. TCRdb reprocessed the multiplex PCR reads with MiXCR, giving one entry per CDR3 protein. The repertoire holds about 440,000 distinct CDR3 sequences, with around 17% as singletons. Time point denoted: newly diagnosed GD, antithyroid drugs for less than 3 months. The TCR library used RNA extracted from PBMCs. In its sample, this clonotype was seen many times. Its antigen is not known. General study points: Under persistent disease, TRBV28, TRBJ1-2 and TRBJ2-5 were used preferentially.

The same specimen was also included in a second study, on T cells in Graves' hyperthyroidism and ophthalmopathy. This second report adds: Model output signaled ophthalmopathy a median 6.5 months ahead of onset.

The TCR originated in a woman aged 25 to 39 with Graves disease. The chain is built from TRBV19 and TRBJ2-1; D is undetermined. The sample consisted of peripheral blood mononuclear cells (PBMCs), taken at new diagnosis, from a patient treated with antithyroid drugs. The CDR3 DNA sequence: TGTGCCAGTAGTATACTGGCGACCAAGGCCAATGAGCAGTTCTTC. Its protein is CASSILATKANEQFF.